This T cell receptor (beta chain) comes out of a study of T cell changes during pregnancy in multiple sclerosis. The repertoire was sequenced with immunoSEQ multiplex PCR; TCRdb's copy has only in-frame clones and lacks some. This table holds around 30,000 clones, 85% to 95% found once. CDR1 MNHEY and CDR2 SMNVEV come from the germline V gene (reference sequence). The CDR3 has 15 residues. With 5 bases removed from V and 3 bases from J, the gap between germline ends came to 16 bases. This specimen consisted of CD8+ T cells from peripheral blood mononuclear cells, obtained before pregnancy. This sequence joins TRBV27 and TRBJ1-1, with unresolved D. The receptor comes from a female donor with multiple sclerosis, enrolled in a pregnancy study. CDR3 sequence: CASSPGEGPYTEAFF. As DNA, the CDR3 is TGTGCCAGCAGTCCCGGGGAGGGCCCTTACACTGAAGCTTTCTTT.